A single sample is the source of the 15 T cell receptor beta chains below, sequenced in a study of blood T cell repertoires in COVID-19. The assay was immunoSEQ multiplex PCR, and TCRdb's table has in-frame clones only and misses some. This table has more than 250,000 clones, over 75% appearing once. Sequencing was done on a sample of PBMCs or T cells enriched from blood (not recorded which). These receptors were obtained from a woman aged 30 to 39 who had recovered from COVID-19.

This clone was seen more than once but under ten times. The chain uses TRBV13 and TRBJ1-6; no definite D call. The germline V and J ends were trimmed by 3 bases and 0 bases, with 6 bases remaining between them. CDR1 PRHDT and CDR2 FYEKMQ come from the germline V gene (reference sequence). CDR3 length: 15 residues. CDR3 residues: CASSLVSSYNSPLHF. CDR3 sequence (DNA): TGTGCCAGCAGCTTGGTTAGCTCCTATAATTCACCCCTCCACTTT.

The gene calls are TRBV10-2 and TRBJ1-1; 7 bases match TRBD1. This CDR3 spans 13 amino acids. Germline V CDR1 and CDR2: WSHSY, SAAADI. V lost 2 bases and J lost 4; bases outside the gene matches: 1. The CDR3 is CASSEGQATEAFF. Written as DNA, the CDR3 is TGCGCCAGCAGTGAGGGACAGGCCACTGAAGCTTTCTTT.

The gene calls are TRBV25-1 and TRBJ1-4, with a weak D call TRBD1 (5 bases). The CDR3 is 16 residues long. Between the trimmed V and J ends, which lost 1 base and 3 bases, there was a span of 12 bases. Germline CDR1 is MGHDK and CDR2 is SYGVNS. The CDR3 reads CASSEFGRGANEKLFF. The CDR3 DNA sequence: TGTGCCAGCAGTGAATTTGGGAGGGGTGCTAATGAAAAACTGTTTTTT.

The rearrangement uses TRBV19 and TRBJ2-1; no clear D gene. This CDR3 comprises 15 residues. Germline V lookup: CDR1 LNHDA, CDR2 SQIVND (reference sequence). Trimming cost V 3 bases and J 0 bases, with 9 bases left between them. For the CDR3, the DNA is TGTGCCAGTAGTATCCCCATGAGCTCCTACAATGAGCAGTTCTTC. It yields the protein CASSIPMSSYNEQFF.

V usage is TRBV28 and J usage is TRBJ1-4; 11 bases agree with TRBD1. There are 15 residues in the CDR3. The germline CDR1 and CDR2 sequences are MDHEN and SYDVKM. Trimming cost V 2 bases and J 7 bases; bases outside gene matches: 3. CDR3 nucleotide sequence: TGTGCCAGCAGTTTAGGGACAGGGGGTAGTGAAAAACTGTTTTTT. As protein: CASSLGTGGSEKLFF.

This sequence joins TRBV5-1 and TRBJ2-3, with 9 bases that match TRBD2. The CDR3 is 16 amino acids. With V trimmed by 0 bases and J by 3 bases, 5 bases remained unmatched. Germline loops: CDR1 SGHRS, CDR2 YFSETQ. The CDR3 is CASSLEGSGGTDTQYF. The CDR3 nucleotides read TGCGCCAGCAGCTTGGAAGGTAGCGGGGGTACAGATACGCAGTATTTT.

The rearrangement links TRBV9 to TRBJ2-1, with a possible D match to TRBD2 (5 bases). This CDR3 has 16 residues. The germline V gene has CDR1 SGDLS and CDR2 YYNGEE. The V end lost 4 bases, the J end lost 5 bases, and 19 bases lay between the germline ends. CDR3 coding DNA: TGTGCCAGCAGCCCTCGACTATCGGCGCTAAACAATGAGCAGTTCTTC. Its translation is CASSPRLSALNNEQFF.

This chain joins TRBV6-1 and TRBJ1-2, with D possibly being TRBD1 (6 bases). Germline V gene sequence: CDR1 MNHNS, CDR2 SASEGT. V lost 1 base, J lost 4 bases, and 13 bases lay in between. The CDR3 is 15 residues long. The CDR3 region is CASSEVGALTYGYTF. For the CDR3, the DNA is TGTGCCAGCAGTGAAGTGGGGGCACTAACCTATGGCTACACCTTC.

The V and J genes are TRBV6-4 and TRBJ1-5, with D possibly being TRBD1 (5 bases). V lost 6 bases, J lost 1 base, and 10 bases lay in between. Germline V gene sequence: CDR1 MRHNA, CDR2 SNTAGT. The length of the CDR3 is 14 residues. The CDR3 loop is CASSPWTSNQPQHF. The CDR3 region has the DNA TGTGCCAGCAGCCCCTGGACAAGCAATCAGCCCCAGCATTTT.

This clone appeared a single time. This chain joins TRBV7-9 and TRBJ1-3; D might be TRBD1 (6 bases). Trimming cost V 3 bases and J 3 bases, with 18 bases left between them. The CDR3 loop spans 17 amino acids. Germline V gives CDR1 SEHNR, CDR2 FQNEAQ (reference sequence). The CDR3 protein is CASSFFTGYIGGNTIYF. Written as DNA, the CDR3 is TGTGCCAGCAGCTTTTTCACAGGGTACATCGGTGGAAACACCATATATTTT.

The V gene is TRBV7-2, the J gene TRBJ2-1; tentatively, D is TRBD2 (6 bases). Trimming stripped 5 bases from V and 9 bases from J, with 20 bases between. The length of the CDR3 is 15 residues. Germline loops: CDR1 SGHTA, CDR2 FQGNSA. As DNA, the CDR3 is TGTGCCAGCAGCCTCCTTTCGGCGGTCGGGAGTGAGCAGTTCTTC. As protein: CASSLLSAVGSEQFF. Variable domain in full (rest from reference TRBV7-2 and TRBJ2-1): GAGVSQSPSNKVTEKGKDVELRCDPISGHTALYWYRQSLGQGLEFLIYFQGNSAPDKSGLPSDRFSAERTGGSVSTLTIQRTQQEDSAVYLCASSLLSAVGSEQFFGPGTRLTVL.

J is TRBJ1-2 and V is TRBV18, with D possibly matching TRBD1 (6 bases). V was trimmed by 6 bases and J by 4 bases, leaving 21 bases between them. Germline V gene sequence: CDR1 KGHSH, CDR2 LQKENI. This CDR3 spans 16 amino acids. The CDR3 bases are TGTGCCAGCTCGCCGGCCTTTGGAAGGGGGATCTATGGCTACACCTTC. Its protein product is CASSPAFGRGIYGYTF.

The chain is built from TRBV11-1 and TRBJ2-1; 8 bases fit TRBD2. With 5 bases clipped from V and 8 bases from J, the junction kept 11 bases outside the gene matches. From germline, CDR1 is SGHAT and CDR2 FQDESV (reference sequence). The CDR3 is made up of 15 amino acids. CDR3 coding DNA: TGTGCCAGCAGCCTTAGCGGGGCGGCTGTCCATGAGCAGTTCTTC. Its translation is CASSLSGAAVHEQFF.

In its sample, this clone was seen once. The chain has TRBV27 and TRBJ2-2; 10 positions agree with TRBD2. The CDR3 is made up of 15 amino acids. The J segment lost 7 bases and the V segment lost 6 bases, leaving 8 bases of the junction unmatched. Looked up from germline, CDR1 is MNHEY and CDR2 is SMNVEV (reference sequence). CDR3 protein: CASRVLAGSDGELFF. CDR3 nucleotide sequence: TGTGCCAGCAGGGTACTAGCGGGGAGTGACGGGGAGCTGTTTTTT.

This sequence joins TRBV4-1 and TRBJ2-1, with TRBD1 matching over 7 bases. Germline CDR1 MGHRA, CDR2 YSYEKL. The junction had 8 bases not matched to a gene; V was cut back by 4 bases and J by 8 bases. This CDR3 region has 14 residues. The CDR3 DNA reads as TGCGCCAGCAGCCCAAGGAGACAGGGAGATGAGCAGTTCTTC. Translated, it gives CASSPRRQGDEQFF.